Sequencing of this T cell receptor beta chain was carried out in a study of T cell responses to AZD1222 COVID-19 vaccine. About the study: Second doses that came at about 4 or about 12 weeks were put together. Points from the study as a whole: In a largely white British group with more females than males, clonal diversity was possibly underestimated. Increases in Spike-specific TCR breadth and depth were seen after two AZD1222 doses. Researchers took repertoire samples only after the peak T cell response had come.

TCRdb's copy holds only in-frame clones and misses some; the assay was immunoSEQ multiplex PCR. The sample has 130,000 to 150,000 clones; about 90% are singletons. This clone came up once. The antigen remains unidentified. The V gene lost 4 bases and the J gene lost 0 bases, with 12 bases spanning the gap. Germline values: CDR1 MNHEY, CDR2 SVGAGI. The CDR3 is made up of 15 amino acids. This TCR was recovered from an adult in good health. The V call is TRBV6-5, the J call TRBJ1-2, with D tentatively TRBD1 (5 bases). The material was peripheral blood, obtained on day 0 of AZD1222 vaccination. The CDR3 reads CASSSQGVANYGYTF. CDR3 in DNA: TGTGCCAGCAGTTCTCAGGGAGTAGCTAACTATGGCTACACCTTC.